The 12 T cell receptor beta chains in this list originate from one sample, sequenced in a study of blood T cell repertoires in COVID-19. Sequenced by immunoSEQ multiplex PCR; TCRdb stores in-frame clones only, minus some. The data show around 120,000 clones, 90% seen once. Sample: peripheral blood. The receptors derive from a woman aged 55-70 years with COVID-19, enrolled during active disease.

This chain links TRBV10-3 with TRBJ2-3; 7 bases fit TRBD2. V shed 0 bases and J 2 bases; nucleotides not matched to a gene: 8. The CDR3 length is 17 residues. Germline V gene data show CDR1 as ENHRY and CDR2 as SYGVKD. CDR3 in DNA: TGTGCCATCAGTGAGTCGACTGCAAGCGGGATCACAGATACGCAGTATTTT. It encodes CAISESTASGITDTQYF.

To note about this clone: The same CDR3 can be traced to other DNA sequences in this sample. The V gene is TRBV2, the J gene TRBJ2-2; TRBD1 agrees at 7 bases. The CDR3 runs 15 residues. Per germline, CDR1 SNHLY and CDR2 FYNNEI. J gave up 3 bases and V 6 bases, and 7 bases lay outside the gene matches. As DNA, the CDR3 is TGTGCCAGCAGGGGAGACAGGGCGGACACCGGGGAGCTGTTTTTT. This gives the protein CASRGDRADTGELFF.

For the CDR3, the DNA is TGCGCCAGCAGCCACGGGACAGGGTACGAGCAGTACTTC. Translation gives CASSHGTGYEQYF. This chain joins TRBV4-1 and TRBJ2-7; 9 nucleotides line up with TRBD1. CDR1 is MGHRA, CDR2 YSYEKL, per germline. The CDR3 contains 13 residues. Trimming removed 3 bases from V and 4 bases from J; junction bases left unmatched: 1.

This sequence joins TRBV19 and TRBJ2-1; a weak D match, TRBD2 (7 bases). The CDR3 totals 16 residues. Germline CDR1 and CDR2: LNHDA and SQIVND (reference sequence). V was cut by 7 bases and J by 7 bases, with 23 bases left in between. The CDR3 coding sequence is TGTGCCAGTACCAGAGGGCTCGGGGGGCCAGGGAATGAGCAGTTCTTC. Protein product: CASTRGLGGPGNEQFF.

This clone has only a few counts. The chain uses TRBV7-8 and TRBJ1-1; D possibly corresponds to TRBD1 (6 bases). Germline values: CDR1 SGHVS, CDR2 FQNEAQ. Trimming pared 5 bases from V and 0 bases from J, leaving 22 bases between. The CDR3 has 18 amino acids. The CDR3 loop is CASSQRGGRLRMNTEAFF. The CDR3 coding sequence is TGTGCCAGCAGCCAGAGGGGGGGGCGACTCCGGATGAACACTGAAGCTTTCTTT.

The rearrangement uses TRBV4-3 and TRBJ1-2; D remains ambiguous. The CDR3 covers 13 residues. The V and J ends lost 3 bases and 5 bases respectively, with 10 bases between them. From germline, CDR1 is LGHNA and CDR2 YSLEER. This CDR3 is CASSHEQNYGYTF. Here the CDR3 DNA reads TGCGCCAGCAGCCATGAACAGAATTATGGCTACACCTTC.

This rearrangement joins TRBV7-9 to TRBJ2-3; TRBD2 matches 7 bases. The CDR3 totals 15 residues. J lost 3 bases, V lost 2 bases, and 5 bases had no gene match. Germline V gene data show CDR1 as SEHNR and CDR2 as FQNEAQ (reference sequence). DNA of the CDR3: TGTGCCAGCAGCTTACTGAGCGGGGAGACAGATACGCAGTATTTT. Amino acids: CASSLLSGETDTQYF.

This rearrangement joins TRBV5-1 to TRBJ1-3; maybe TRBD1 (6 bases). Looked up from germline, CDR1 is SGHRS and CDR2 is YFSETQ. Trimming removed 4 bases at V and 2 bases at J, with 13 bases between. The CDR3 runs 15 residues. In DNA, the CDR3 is TGCGCCAGCAGCCTCCCGACAGGAGCTGGAAACACCATATATTTT. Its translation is CASSLPTGAGNTIYF. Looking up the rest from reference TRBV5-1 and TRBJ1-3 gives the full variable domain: KAGVTQTPRYLIKTRGQQVTLSCSPISGHRSVSWYQQTPGQGLQFLFEYFSETQRNKGNFPGRFSGRQFSNSRSEMNVSTLELGDSALYLCASSLPTGAGNTIYFGEGSWLTVV.

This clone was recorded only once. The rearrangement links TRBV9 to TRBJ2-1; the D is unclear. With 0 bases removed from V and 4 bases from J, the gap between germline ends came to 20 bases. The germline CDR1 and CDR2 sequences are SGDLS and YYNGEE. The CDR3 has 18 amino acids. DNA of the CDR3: TGTGCCAGCAGCGTAGCTGGTGTAGCCGATGGCACTTACAATGAGCAGTTCTTC. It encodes CASSVAGVADGTYNEQFF.

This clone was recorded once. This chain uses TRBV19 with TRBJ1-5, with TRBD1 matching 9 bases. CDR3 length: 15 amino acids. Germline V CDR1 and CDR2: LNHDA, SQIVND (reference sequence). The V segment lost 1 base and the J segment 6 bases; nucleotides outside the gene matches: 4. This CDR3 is CASSIGTGGLQPQHF. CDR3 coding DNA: TGTGCCAGTAGTATAGGAACAGGGGGCCTTCAGCCCCAGCATTTT.

CDR3 DNA: TGTGCCAGCGGTCACGGGAATCAGCCCCAGCATTTT. Its protein product is CASGHGNQPQHF. This chain connects TRBV12-3 or TRBV12-4 to TRBJ1-5; D is unresolved. The CDR3 extends over 12 amino acids. V was pared by 8 bases and J by 4 bases, with 9 bases between.

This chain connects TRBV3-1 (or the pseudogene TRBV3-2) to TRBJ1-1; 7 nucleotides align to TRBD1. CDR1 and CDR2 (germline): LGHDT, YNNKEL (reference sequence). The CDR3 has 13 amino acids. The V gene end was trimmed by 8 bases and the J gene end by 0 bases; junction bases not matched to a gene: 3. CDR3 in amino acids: CASGTDMNTEAFF. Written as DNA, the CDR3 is TGTGCCAGCGGGACAGACATGAACACTGAAGCTTTCTTT.